Shown below are 14 T cell receptor beta chains from a single sample sequenced in a study of cytomegalovirus exposure and HLA in healthy donors. Vbeta (60) and Jbeta (13) primers were used in the PCR. Data came from immunoSEQ multiplex PCR; TCRdb stores just in-frame clones and leaves some out. Here the sample spans 210,000 or so clones, approximately 87% being singletons. The specimen was PBMCs. These receptors all stem from a human donor in good health.

The gene calls are TRBV29-1 and TRBJ2-7, with 8 bases aligning to TRBD2. The J segment lost 3 bases and the V segment lost 4 bases, leaving 5 bases of the junction unmatched. The germline gives CDR1 SQVTM, CDR2 ANQGSEA. The CDR3 loop spans 13 amino acids. CDR3 sequence (DNA): TGCAGCGTTGTCTCGGGGGGGGACTACGAGCAGTACTTC. Translating gives CSVVSGGDYEQYF.

J is TRBJ1-2 and V is TRBV6-4; D call uncertain. Germline loops: CDR1 MRHNA, CDR2 SNTAGT. Trimming removed 0 bases at V and 7 bases at J, with 12 bases between. CDR3 length equals 14 residues. The CDR3 spells CASSDSNLGSGYTF. The CDR3 DNA reads as TGTGCCAGCAGTGACTCGAACCTTGGCAGTGGCTACACCTTC.

Of note for this clone: The junction and the germline gene differ at one end; a read error may be behind it. The genes are TRBV18 and TRBJ2-7; 10 bases agree with TRBD2. Per the germline V gene, CDR1 is KGHSH and CDR2 is LQKENI. CDR3 length equals 17 residues. The CDR3 reads CASSPPGLARSSYEQYF. CDR3 DNA: TGTGCCAGCTCGCCACCGGGACTAGCGAGGAGCTCCTACGAGCAGTACTTC.

Details on this clone: Other DNA sequences in the same sample also yield this CDR3. This chain connects TRBV20-1 to TRBJ2-7; D is ambiguous. The V end lost 6 bases, the J end lost 0 bases, and 6 bases lay between the germline ends. The germline CDR1 and CDR2 sequences are DFQATT and SNEGSKA (reference sequence). The CDR3 loop spans 11 amino acids. As DNA, the CDR3 is TGCAGTGCCCTAGACTCCTACGAGCAGTACTTC. Its protein product is CSALDSYEQYF.

The chain links TRBV7-2 to TRBJ1-6, with D uncertain. This CDR3 is built from 16 residues. In germline, CDR1 is SGHTA, CDR2 FQGNSA. V lost 5 bases and J lost 6, with 17 bases in between. CDR3: CASSRRATEPNSPLHF. The DNA for the CDR3 is TGTGCCAGCAGCAGGAGGGCCACAGAGCCTAATTCACCCCTCCACTTT.

V is TRBV5-6 and J is TRBJ2-2, with 14 bases lining up with TRBD2. Looked up from germline, CDR1 is SGHDT and CDR2 is YYEEEE. CDR3 length: 19 residues. V dropped 4 bases and J dropped 4; count of bases not matched to a gene: 12. This CDR3 is CASSIPGTSGSYSTGELFF. CDR3 coding DNA: TGTGCCAGCAGCATCCCCGGGACTAGCGGGAGTTATAGCACCGGGGAGCTGTTTTTT. Based on the CDR3 plus reference TRBV5-6 and TRBJ2-2, the full variable domain is DAGVTQSPTHLIKTRGQQVTLRCSPKSGHDTVSWYQQALGQGPQFIFQYYEEEERQRGNFPDRFSGHQFPNYSSELNVNALLLGDSALYLCASSIPGTSGSYSTGELFFGEGSRLTVL.

The chain recombines TRBV2 with TRBJ2-7, with D perhaps TRBD2 (6 bases). The CDR3 extends over 14 amino acids. Germline-derived CDR1 and CDR2 are SNHLY and FYNNEI. Trimming stripped 8 bases from V and 2 bases from J, with 16 bases between. The CDR3 sequence is CASGRDSWTYEQYF. The CDR3 DNA is TGTGCCAGCGGTCGGGACTCATGGACCTACGAGCAGTACTTC.

The V and J genes are TRBV25-1 and TRBJ2-7; tentative D call: TRBD1 (5 bases). CDR1 and CDR2 (germline): MGHDK, SYGVNS. The CDR3 extends over 17 amino acids. Trimming left V 1 base short and J 3 bases short, with 19 bases between. The CDR3, as DNA: TGTGCCAGCAGTGAATCTAGGGGCCACGGCGGAATCTACGAGCAGTACTTC. Protein sequence: CASSESRGHGGIYEQYF.

This clone was detected only a few times. The CDR3 spells CASSPSGTALDTQYF. CDR3 coding DNA: TGCGCCAGCAGCCCCTCCGGGACAGCACTAGATACGCAGTATTTT. The J gene is TRBJ2-3, the V gene TRBV4-3; 7 bases are a match to TRBD1. The CDR3 has 15 residues. The V segment lost 4 bases and the J segment 5 bases; nucleotides outside the gene matches: 9. CDR1 and CDR2 (germline): LGHNA, YSLEER.

The chain joins TRBV18 to TRBJ2-1, with a tentative D call TRBD2 (5 bases). The germline gives CDR1 KGHSH, CDR2 LQKENI. With 6 bases removed from V and 5 bases from J, the gap between germline ends came to 11 bases. CDR3 length equals 13 residues. The CDR3 DNA sequence: TGTGCCAGCTCCGCTGACTACGACAATGAGCAGTTCTTC. Protein sequence: CASSADYDNEQFF.

The gene calls are TRBV2 and TRBJ2-1; TRBD1 matches 9 bases. V dropped 6 bases and J dropped 6; count of bases not matched to a gene: 3. Germline CDR1 reads SNHLY; CDR2 reads FYNNEI. The CDR3 has 13 amino acids. In DNA, the CDR3 is TGTGCCAGCAGATGGACAGGGGTCAATGAGCAGTTCTTC. Translated, it gives CASRWTGVNEQFF.

The chain couples TRBV10-2 to TRBJ2-1; weak D call: TRBD2 (5 bases). CDR1 and CDR2 from the germline V gene are WSHSY and SAAADI. This CDR3 is 13 amino acids long. The germline V and J ends were trimmed by 3 bases and 9 bases, with 12 bases remaining between them. The CDR3 DNA reads TGCGCCAGCAGTGACTTTGTGGGGAGTGAGCAGTTCTTC. Translating gives CASSDFVGSEQFF.

CDR3 DNA sequence: TGTGCCAGCAGTTTCTCTTCGGGTGGCTACACCTTC. Translated: CASSFSSGGYTF. The chain recombines TRBV28 with TRBJ1-2, with D unresolved. Trimming took off 3 bases at V and 7 bases at J, with 9 bases between the two ends. The CDR3 has 12 amino acids. Per the germline V gene, CDR1 is MDHEN and CDR2 is SYDVKM.

The V and J genes are TRBV18 and TRBJ2-5; 9 nucleotides align to TRBD1. The V and J ends lost 1 base and 3 bases, in that order; junction bases with no gene match: 3. This CDR3 contains 15 residues. Germline V gene sequence: CDR1 KGHSH, CDR2 LQKENI. The CDR3 protein is CASSPRRTGEETQYF. CDR3 coding DNA: TGTGCCAGCTCACCACGCAGGACAGGGGAAGAGACCCAGTACTTC.